This TCR beta chain comes out of a study of metastatic and nonmetastatic thyroid tumors. Across the whole study: Malignant and benign thyroid patients had repertoires compared in peripheral blood and tumor or nodule tissue. Study-wide results and caveats: The reported finding was significantly higher TCR beta diversity in malignant thyroid tumors relative to benign nodules, in blood and tumor.

A few counts support this clone. Its antigen is still unknown. Nobody among the patients had been given any treatment before thyroid surgery. CDR3 length equals 15 residues. The germline V gene has CDR1 MDHEN and CDR2 SYDVKM. Trimming shortened V by 7 bases and J by 6 bases, and 22 bases separated the two germline ends. Methods used by the authors: Variation in CDR3 across clinicopathological groups served as the basis for constructing a distant-metastasis classifier in papillary thyroid cancer. TCRdb redid the clone calls on the PCR reads using MiXCR. The V and J calls and clone size are TCRdb's, not the authors'. The profile shows tens of thousands of clones, approximately 19% of them singletons.

Sequencing was carried out using blood. The gene calls are TRBV28 and TRBJ2-7; TRBD1 might be the D (5 bases). This sequence originates from a female donor with papillary thyroid cancer or a benign thyroid nodule (not recorded which). Some clones in this sample may be carry-over from other donors' samples. For the CDR3, the DNA is TGTGCCAGCATCGCAATAGGGGAAGGAAGGGGCGAGCAGTACTTC. Translation: CASIAIGEGRGEQYF.